Listed below are T cell receptor beta chains from one sample, sequenced in a study of early T cells in non-severe SARS-CoV-2 infection. TCRdb reprocessed the 5' RACE reads with MiXCR, giving one entry per CDR3 protein. The table has 80,000 to 95,000 distinct CDR3 sequences, around 14% seen once. Sequenced input: whole blood. Receptor source: an adult who was a healthcare worker with PCR-confirmed SARS-CoV-2 infection or an uninfected control (not recorded which). Each CDR3 is given with its conserved first and last residue. The D gene is left open where the match is weak. Clone size is stated in some rows and not others, as once, few, many or a class when expanded.

TRBV9	.	TRBJ1-3	few	CASSVGGTGNTIYF	TGTGCCAGCAGCGTAGGGGGGACTGGAAACACCATATATTTT
TRBV15	.	TRBJ1-3	.	CASSTTFSGNTIYF	TGTGCCTCAAGCACTACTTTCTCTGGAAACACCATATATTTT
TRBV7-2	.	TRBJ1-1	many	CASSLAPGATEAFF	TGTGCCAGCAGCTTAGCGCCGGGGGCCACTGAAGCTTTCTTT
TRBV29-1	TRBD2	TRBJ2-3	.	CSVTSGGENTQYF	TGCAGCGTGACTAGCGGGGGGGAAAATACGCAGTATTTT
TRBV7-2	TRBD1	TRBJ1-2	.	CASSSTGGSYGYTF	TGTGCCAGCAGCTCCACAGGGGGGAGCTATGGCTACACCTTC
TRBV28	TRBD1	TRBJ2-5	.	CASSQDRATQYF	TGTGCCAGCAGTCAAGACAGGGCGACCCAGTACTTC
TRBV4-1	TRBD1	TRBJ2-7	many	CASSQISDRGRKGQYF	TGCGCCAGCAGCCAGATCTCAGACAGGGGGCGTAAAGGGCAGTACTTC
TRBV7-9	.	TRBJ1-4	.	CASSLAERWSEKLFF	TGTGCCAGCAGCTTAGCGGAACGGTGGAGTGAAAAACTGTTTTTT
TRBV29-1	.	TRBJ2-2	few	CSVEGNQGLDTGELFF	TGCAGCGTTGAAGGCAACCAGGGTTTAGATACCGGGGAGCTGTTTTTT
TRBV28	TRBD2	TRBJ2-7	.	CASSPPGTREQYF	TGTGCCAGCAGTCCTCCGGGGACTAGAGAGCAGTACTTC
TRBV19	.	TRBJ2-1	.	CASGYLYNEQFF	TGTGCCAGCGGTTATTTGTACAATGAGCAGTTCTTC
TRBV12-3/TRBV12-4	.	TRBJ1-3	few	CASRRTGNTIYF	TGTGCCAGCAGGAGAACTGGAAACACCATATATTTT
TRBV7-9	.	TRBJ2-3	.	CASSFTGMTDTQYF	TGTGCCAGCAGCTTTACGGGTATGACAGATACGCAGTATTTT
TRBV27	.	TRBJ1-1	many	CASSGGTVTEAFF	TGTGCCAGCAGTGGAGGAACCGTCACTGAAGCTTTCTTT
TRBV29-1	TRBD1	TRBJ2-3	.	CGVWTGAEDTQYF	TGCGGCGTTTGGACAGGGGCCGAAGATACGCAGTATTTT
TRBV29-1	TRBD2	TRBJ2-5	few	CSVVRFGGGSGETQYF	TGCAGCGTTGTTCGCTTTGGCGGGGGGTCTGGAGAGACCCAGTACTTC